The rows below give T cell receptor beta chains drawn from one sample of a study of shared clonotypes between healthy human individuals. Using immunoSEQ multiplex PCR, the repertoire was profiled, and TCRdb retains in-frame clones only, with some absent. This table has millions of clones, approximately 93% appearing once. Sample: naive CD4+ T cells from PBMCs. The receptor source for this set is a man aged 18 to 29 in good health. Some clones in this sample may be carry-over from other donors' samples. The CDR3 runs from the conserved cysteine through the conserved F or W. The order of the fields is D gene, V gene, J gene, clone size, CDR3 DNA, CDR3 protein. The D gene is left open where the match is weak. The listing skips clone size in some rows; elsewhere it reads once, few, many or a size class.

d_gene: .
v_gene: TRBV28
j_gene: TRBJ1-4
abundance: .
CDR3nt: TGTGCCAGCAGTCCCCTCGAGGGCGGTAACGAAAAACTGTTTTTT
CDR3aa: CASSPLEGGNEKLFF

d_gene: .
v_gene: TRBV10-3
j_gene: TRBJ2-3
abundance: .
CDR3nt: TGTGCCATCAGGGGGGAGGCTGGGTCCACAGATACGCAGTATTTT
CDR3aa: CAIRGEAGSTDTQYF

d_gene: .
v_gene: TRBV29-1
j_gene: TRBJ1-1
abundance: .
CDR3nt: TGCAGCGTTGAGTCCCGACGTCAGAACACTGAAGCTTTCTTT
CDR3aa: CSVESRRQNTEAFF

d_gene: TRBD1
v_gene: TRBV11-2
j_gene: TRBJ2-5
abundance: .
CDR3nt: TGTGCCAGCAGCCCAACGACAGGGGGCGGTGAGACCCAGTACTTC
CDR3aa: CASSPTTGGGETQYF

d_gene: TRBD1
v_gene: TRBV4-1
j_gene: TRBJ2-1
abundance: .
CDR3nt: TGCGCCAGCAGCCAAGACGGACAGGGGGCGCGAAATGAGCAGTTCTTC
CDR3aa: CASSQDGQGARNEQFF

d_gene: .
v_gene: TRBV10-3
j_gene: TRBJ2-7
abundance: once
CDR3nt: TGTGCCATCAGTGAGGCCAGAGAGCAGTACTTC
CDR3aa: CAISEAREQYF

d_gene: TRBD2
v_gene: TRBV9
j_gene: TRBJ2-5
abundance: .
CDR3nt: TGTGCCAGCAGCGTAGTCGGAACTAGCGGAGGGGCGGAGACCCAGTACTTC
CDR3aa: CASSVVGTSGGAETQYF

d_gene: .
v_gene: TRBV18
j_gene: TRBJ2-7
abundance: .
CDR3nt: TGTGCCAGCTCTTTGGTGGGTTCCTACGAGCAGTACTTC
CDR3aa: CASSLVGSYEQYF

d_gene: TRBD2
v_gene: TRBV5-1
j_gene: TRBJ2-1
abundance: .
CDR3nt: TGCGCCAGCAGCTCCTGGACTAGCGGGGGATACTACAATGAGCAGTTCTTC
CDR3aa: CASSSWTSGGYYNEQFF

d_gene: TRBD1
v_gene: TRBV11-2
j_gene: TRBJ2-5
abundance: once
CDR3nt: TGTGCCAGCAGCTTAAGACAGGGGGCAGAGGAGACCCAGTACTTC
CDR3aa: CASSLRQGAEETQYF

d_gene: .
v_gene: TRBV2
j_gene: TRBJ2-7
abundance: once
CDR3nt: TGTGCCAGCAGTGAAGGCCCCTTGGGCCTCTACGAGCAGTACTTC
CDR3aa: CASSEGPLGLYEQYF

d_gene: .
v_gene: TRBV28
j_gene: TRBJ1-5
abundance: .
CDR3nt: TGTGCCAGCAGTTTCTTAGGGAACGGGCCGAATCAGCCCCAGCATTTT
CDR3aa: CASSFLGNGPNQPQHF

d_gene: .
v_gene: TRBV5-1
j_gene: TRBJ2-7
abundance: .
CDR3nt: TGCGCCAGCAACAAGGTGGTCGAAGGGGGCTACGAGCAGTACTTC
CDR3aa: CASNKVVEGGYEQYF

d_gene: .
v_gene: TRBV6-5
j_gene: TRBJ2-7
abundance: .
CDR3nt: TGTGCCAGCTGTCTGGCTTACGGCTTCTACGAGCAGTACTTC
CDR3aa: CASCLAYGFYEQYF